This T cell receptor beta chain was observed in a study of blood T cell repertoires in COVID-19. Clones were sequenced by immunoSEQ multiplex PCR, and TCRdb holds only the in-frame ones, with some missing. The repertoire holds about 360,000 clones, with more than 70% as singletons. This clone is a singleton in its sample. This CDR3 spans 16 amino acids. Losses at the gene ends were 2 bases for V and 10 bases for J; bases not matched to a gene: 9. Germline loops: CDR1 SGDLS, CDR2 YYNGEE. This TCR was recovered from a man aged 30 to 45 who had recovered from COVID-19. The sequenced sample was PBMCs or T cells enriched from blood (not recorded which). This rearrangement joins TRBV9 to TRBJ2-1, with 13 nucleotides matching TRBD2. DNA of the CDR3: TGTGCCAGCAGCGTGGGGACTAGCGGGGCATCACCCGAGCAGTTCTTC. It encodes CASSVGTSGASPEQFF.